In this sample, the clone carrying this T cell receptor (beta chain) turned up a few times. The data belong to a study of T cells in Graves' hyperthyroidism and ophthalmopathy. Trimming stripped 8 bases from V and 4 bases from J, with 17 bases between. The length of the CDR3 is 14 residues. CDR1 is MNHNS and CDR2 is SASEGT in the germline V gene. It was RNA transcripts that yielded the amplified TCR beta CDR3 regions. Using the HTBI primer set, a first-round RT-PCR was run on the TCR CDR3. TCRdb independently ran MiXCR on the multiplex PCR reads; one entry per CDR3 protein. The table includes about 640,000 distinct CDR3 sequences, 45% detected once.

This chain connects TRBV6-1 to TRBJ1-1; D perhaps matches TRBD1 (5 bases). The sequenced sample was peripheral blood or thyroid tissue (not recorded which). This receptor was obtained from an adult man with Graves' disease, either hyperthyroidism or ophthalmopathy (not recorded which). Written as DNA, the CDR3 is TGTGCCAGCGCCTGGACCCCCCAGGGCACTGAAGCTTTCTTT. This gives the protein CASAWTPQGTEAFF.